This T cell receptor (beta chain) is drawn from a study of CD8 T cells in ankylosing spondylitis. Generation of TCR beta libraries employed quantitative 5'-RACE incorporating molecular barcodes. TCRdb ran MiXCR on the 5' RACE reads and lists one entry per CDR3 protein. The sample shows a few hundred thousand distinct CDR3 sequences, around a tenth of them seen only once. This clonotype has at least ten counts. The germline V gene encodes CDR1 SGHRS and CDR2 YFSETQ. The CDR3 extends over 15 amino acids. Trimming removed 1 base from V and 0 bases from J, with 7 bases in between. This TCR was sampled from a female donor with ankylosing spondylitis or in good health (not recorded which). This chain links TRBV5-1 with TRBJ2-2; no clear D. The sample consisted of blood, either unsorted or a sorted T cell fraction (not recorded which). The CDR3 DNA reads TGCGCCAGCAGCTTGTTCGGACCGAACACCGGGGAGCTGTTTTTT. It specifies CASSLFGPNTGELFF.